The rows below give T cell receptor beta chains drawn from one sample of a study of blood T cell repertoires in COVID-19. The data were produced by immunoSEQ multiplex PCR, yet TCRdb's version contains in-frame clones alone and is incomplete. This sample has 250,000 to 400,000 clones, with approximately 88% found just once. The sequenced material came from peripheral blood. The receptors shown here come from a woman aged 25 to 39 with COVID-19, enrolled during active disease. Each CDR3 is given without its conserved first and last residue. Not every row has a clone size; where given, it reads once, few, many or a size class.

TRBJ2-5 NA TRBV3-1/TRBV3-2 ASTKDNQETQY
TRBJ2-7 NA TRBV21-1 ASSRGPGTTSRGQY
TRBJ2-1 NA TRBV27 ASSPGISGAYNEQF
TRBJ1-3 NA TRBV5-1 ASSLAGSGQGNTIY
TRBJ1-6 NA TRBV12-3/TRBV12-4 ASSWLDNSPLH
TRBJ2-2 NA TRBV7-9 ASSSGYTGELF
TRBJ2-3 NA TRBV7-8 ASSLGSRTTDTQY
TRBJ2-1 NA TRBV7-6 ASSLAISGGDEQF
TRBJ2-4 NA TRBV7-9 ASSRRNRDSIKNIQY
TRBJ2-1 NA TRBV4-1 ASSQGNGGGDEQF
TRBJ1-2 NA TRBV11-2 ASSLMGPGGVRGYT
TRBJ2-5 NA TRBV6-6 ASRPIDRAETQY
TRBJ2-1 NA TRBV18 ASSPTGEQF
TRBJ2-5 once TRBV6-5 ASKLAGYQETQY
TRBJ2-1 NA TRBV5-1 ASSTDRGPADEQF
TRBJ2-1 NA TRBV5-1 ASSNLAGSTYNEQF
TRBJ1-4 NA TRBV21-1 ASSKPGQGTTNEKLF
TRBJ1-1 NA TRBV14 ASSQGPGQMNTEAF
TRBJ2-3 NA TRBV13 ASSSRLAESNTDTQY
TRBJ1-2 NA TRBV28 ASSLRVLQGAGGYT
TRBJ2-7 NA TRBV18 ASSPTLLGEQY
TRBJ2-1 NA TRBV21-1 ASSRDEQF
TRBJ2-3 NA TRBV7-9 ASSLDTSTDTQY
TRBJ2-5 NA TRBV5-6 ASSSPGGGRETQY
TRBJ1-5 NA TRBV4-1 ASSQEGTGNQPQH
TRBJ2-5 NA TRBV6-5 ASRGRLAGEETQY
TRBJ2-7 NA TRBV5-1 ASSLVSTSSYEQY
TRBJ2-3 NA TRBV9 ASSSQGTQY
TRBJ2-5 NA TRBV7-8 ASSPTLAGGKVGETQY
TRBJ1-1 NA TRBV2 ASADSMNTEAF
TRBJ1-2 NA TRBV12-5 ASGLVRPGGGYT
TRBJ1-6 NA TRBV3-1/TRBV3-2 ASSPARRNSPLH
TRBJ2-7 NA TRBV2 ASSKLDSAYEQY
TRBJ2-7 NA TRBV6-2/TRBV6-3 ASSQTGTSYEQY
TRBJ1-2 NA TRBV12-3/TRBV12-4 ASSLNRVYGYT
TRBJ2-2 NA TRBV2 ASSETGRGELF
TRBJ2-3 NA TRBV28 ASSLTGAADTQY
TRBJ1-1 NA TRBV6-5 ASSYSWDSRTEAF
TRBJ1-1 NA TRBV6-5 ASAGGTAKNTEAF
TRBJ2-3 once TRBV6-2/TRBV6-3 ASSYPSGGSDTQY
TRBJ1-2 NA TRBV27 ASSLKPGQSITNYGYT
TRBJ1-1 NA TRBV2 ASRHGTGGRGTEAF